This T cell receptor beta chain was captured by sequencing in a study of beta chain features in type 1 diabetes. Study findings and constraints: Relative to healthy donors, patients appeared to have naive, central memory and Treg TCRB repertoires that were more similar. Patients with Type 1 diabetes showed moderately but significantly shorter TCRB CDR3s in all four CD4+ subsets.

Reverse transcribing all isolated RNA meant expressed TCRB transcripts were sequenced. Profiled with immunoSEQ multiplex PCR; TCRdb holds only in-frame clones, not every one. The data contain 130,000 to 150,000 clones, about 13% of them singletons. A CD45RO/CCR7/CD25/CD127/CD95/CD27 panel sorted naive, central memory, regulatory and stem cell-like memory CD4+ cells. This clone was detected only a few times. No antigen is known for it. The receptor's source is a man between 18 and 35 years old with type 1 diabetes. Sequencing used central memory CD4+ T cells from blood.

CDR3 DNA sequence: TGTGCCAGCAGCCAAGCCGTAGGTCACTTGAACACTGAAGCTTTCTTT. This translates into CASSQAVGHLNTEAFF. The J gene is TRBJ1-1, the V gene TRBV4-2; D is uncertain. Looked up from germline, CDR1 is LGHNA and CDR2 is YNFKEQ. Trimming cost V 1 base and J 0 bases, with 12 bases left between them. This CDR3 is 16 amino acids long.